These 8 T cell receptor beta chains originate from one sample sequenced in a study of cytotoxic CD8 clonotypes in ibrutinib-treated CLL. Some clones are missing from TCRdb's copy, which holds only in-frame ones; the method was immunoSEQ multiplex PCR. The sample has approximately 50,000 clones; nearly 55% are singletons. This specimen was PBMCs, taken at disease progression, from a patient treated with ibrutinib. These receptors were obtained from a human donor with chronic lymphocytic leukemia.

This clone was counted only a few times. The gene calls are TRBV13 and TRBJ2-6, with TRBD1 identical over 11 bases. Germline trimming cut 5 bases from V and 2 bases from J; bases unmatched to any gene: 5. The germline V gene has CDR1 PRHDT and CDR2 FYEKMQ (reference sequence). The CDR3 loop spans 17 amino acids. CDR3 region: CASSPRTGGAGANVLTF. CDR3 nucleotides: TGTGCCAGCAGCCCCCGGACAGGGGGCGCTGGGGCCAACGTCCTGACTTTC.

This chain links TRBV28 with TRBJ2-7; 12 positions match TRBD2. The CDR3 runs 16 residues. Looked up from germline, CDR1 is MDHEN and CDR2 is SYDVKM. V was clipped by 5 bases and J by 0 bases; unmatched bases: 5. The CDR3 DNA sequence: TGTGCCAGCAGTACCACTAGCGGGAGGACCTCCTACGAGCAGTACTTC. Translation gives CASSTTSGRTSYEQYF.

This clone came up a few times. V is TRBV19 and J is TRBJ2-7; possibly TRBD2 for D (5 bases). The ends were cut back, 3 bases at V and 4 bases at J, with 16 bases in the middle. The CDR3 contains 15 residues. CDR1 and CDR2 from the germline V gene are LNHDA and SQIVND (reference sequence). The CDR3 region is CASSINSAGLYEQYF. CDR3 bases: TGTGCCAGTAGTATTAATTCGGCGGGTTTATACGAGCAGTACTTC.

The V gene is TRBV18, the J gene TRBJ1-2; D possibly corresponds to TRBD1 (6 bases). The V end was cut by 3 bases, the J end by 2 bases, with 19 bases between. CDR3 length: 17 residues. CDR1 KGHSH and CDR2 LQKENI come from the germline V gene. Here the CDR3 reads CASSPLPSDSLNYGYTF. The CDR3 coding sequence is TGTGCCAGCTCACCGCTCCCTTCGGACAGCCTAAACTATGGCTACACCTTC.

This clone was counted a few times. This sequence joins TRBV28 and TRBJ2-3; 10 positions agree with TRBD1. Germline lookup yields CDR1 MDHEN and CDR2 SYDVKM. The CDR3 is 13 residues long. V dropped 3 bases and J dropped 10; count of bases not matched to a gene: 4. This CDR3 is CASSFRTGGAQYF. The CDR3 nucleotides are TGTGCCAGCAGTTTCCGGACAGGGGGGGCGCAGTATTTT.

In its sample, this clone was seen a few times. The chain recombines TRBV7-2 with TRBJ1-5; possibly TRBD1 for D (6 bases). CDR3 length: 16 amino acids. V was shortened by 3 bases and J by 1 base, with 13 bases between the two germline ends. Germline V CDR1 and CDR2: SGHTA, FQGNSA. The CDR3: CASSFRQVGSNQPQHF. In DNA, the CDR3 is TGTGCCAGCAGCTTTAGACAGGTGGGGAGCAATCAGCCCCAGCATTTT.

This clone was seen more than once but under ten times. This sequence joins TRBV28 and TRBJ1-1; 9 bases agree with TRBD1. Per the germline V gene, CDR1 is MDHEN and CDR2 is SYDVKM. V was clipped by 4 bases and J by 0 bases; unmatched bases: 9. The length of the CDR3 is 17 residues. The CDR3 loop is CASSSRDRVPMNTEAFF. The CDR3 DNA reads TGTGCCAGCAGTTCCCGGGACAGGGTTCCCATGAACACTGAAGCTTTCTTT.

The V and J genes are TRBV6-6 and TRBJ2-7; TRBD1 agrees at 7 bases. The ends lost 6 bases at V and 2 bases at J; junction bases unmatched: 4. CDR1 and CDR2 from the germline V gene are MNHNY and SVGAGI (reference sequence). The length of the CDR3 is 13 residues. In DNA, the CDR3 is TGTGCCAGCAGCCGGGACAGACCCTACGAGCAGTACTTC. Protein product: CASSRDRPYEQYF.